Each of the 26 T cell receptor beta chains below was sequenced from the same sample in a study of cytomegalovirus exposure and HLA in healthy donors. The PCR employed 60 Vbeta primers together with 13 Jbeta primers. TCRdb's copy holds only in-frame clones and misses some; the assay was immunoSEQ multiplex PCR. Counted here are 150,000 or so clones, about 84% occurring once; the ten biggest clones make up around 5.6%. The sample comprised PBMCs. Every receptor here comes from a woman aged 40 to 50 in good health and CMV-seropositive.

The chain joins TRBV28 to TRBJ1-2; 12 bases are shared with TRBD1. Unmatched junction bases numbered 5, after V lost 6 bases and J lost 6 bases. This CDR3 region has 14 residues. Germline values: CDR1 MDHEN, CDR2 SYDVKM. The CDR3 protein is CASSPGQGAHGYTF. The DNA for the CDR3 is TGTGCCAGCAGCCCGGGACAGGGGGCGCATGGCTACACCTTC.

The CDR3 here is CASSLGGQAPSQLFF. In nucleotides, the CDR3 is TGTGCCAGCAGTTTAGGAGGTCAGGCCCCTTCTCAACTGTTTTTT. The rearrangement joins TRBV28 to TRBJ1-4; D is uncertain. V shed 2 bases and J shed 12 bases, with 19 bases lying between them. The V gene's germline CDR1 is MDHEN and CDR2 SYDVKM. The CDR3 extends over 15 amino acids.

Here the CDR3 DNA reads TGTGCCAGCAGCCCTAATCCGGGACAGGGAATAAATGAGCAGTTCTTC. Protein product: CASSPNPGQGINEQFF. The genes are TRBV9 and TRBJ2-1, with 9 bases aligning to TRBD1. V shed 4 bases and J 7 bases; nucleotides not matched to a gene: 12. This CDR3 contains 16 residues. The germline V gene encodes CDR1 SGDLS and CDR2 YYNGEE.

The rearrangement joins TRBV4-2 to TRBJ2-7, with TRBD1 identical over 8 bases. The CDR3 loop spans 14 amino acids. CDR1 LGHNA and CDR2 YNFKEQ come from the germline V gene. With 0 bases clipped from V and 8 bases from J, the junction kept 6 bases outside the gene matches. For the CDR3, the DNA is TGTGCCAGCAGCCAAGAGGGGACAGGAGTGAAGCAGTACTTC. Translation: CASSQEGTGVKQYF.

The chain links TRBV6-1 to TRBJ2-7; perhaps TRBD1 as D (6 bases). Germline CDR1 reads MNHNS; CDR2 reads SASEGT. This CDR3 contains 14 residues. Trimming pared 3 bases from V and 3 bases from J, leaving 12 bases between. This CDR3 is CASSDSSGVYEQYF. The CDR3 DNA follows: TGTGCCAGCAGTGACTCCTCAGGGGTCTACGAGCAGTACTTC.

This chain uses TRBV30 with TRBJ2-2, with D unclear. V was trimmed by 4 bases and J by 5 bases, leaving 20 bases between them. The CDR3 spans 16 residues. Germline-derived CDR1 and CDR2 are GTSNPN and SVGIG (reference sequence). The CDR3, as DNA: TGTGCCTGGAAACCGATCCAGGTCCCTGTAACCGGGGAGCTGTTTTTT. This encodes CAWKPIQVPVTGELFF.

The rearrangement links TRBV7-7 to TRBJ2-1; TRBD2 aligns across 9 bases. Germline V CDR1 and CDR2: SSHAT, FNYEAQ (reference sequence). Trimming at V came to 5 bases and at J to 8 bases, leaving 7 bases not matched to a gene. The CDR3 is 14 residues long. The CDR3 is CASSLLAGGDEQFF. The CDR3 DNA sequence: TGTGCCAGCAGCCTCCTCGCGGGAGGGGATGAGCAGTTCTTC.

This chain connects TRBV28 to TRBJ2-7; a weak D match, TRBD1 (6 bases). Trimming pared 9 bases from V and 2 bases from J, leaving 11 bases between. From germline, CDR1 is MDHEN and CDR2 SYDVKM. CDR3 length equals 12 residues. The CDR3 spells CASRDTPYEQYF. Written as DNA, the CDR3 is TGTGCCAGTCGGGACACACCCTACGAGCAGTACTTC.

This clone has only a few counts. The chain carries TRBV7-9 and TRBJ1-2; D call uncertain. Germline lookup yields CDR1 SEHNR and CDR2 FQNEAQ (reference sequence). Trimming removed 5 bases at V and 6 bases at J, with 7 bases between. The CDR3 length is 11 residues. CDR3 DNA sequence: TGTGCCAGCAGCGCGAACGATGGCTACACCTTC. It codes for CASSANDGYTF.

This clone was detected only a few times. J is TRBJ2-2 and V is TRBV28; 11 nucleotides match TRBD1. The germline V gene encodes CDR1 MDHEN and CDR2 SYDVKM. CDR3 size: 16 residues. Losses at the gene ends were 5 bases for V and 5 bases for J; bases not matched to a gene: 7. The CDR3 protein is CASSLRTGGATGELFF. The CDR3 nucleotides read TGTGCCAGCAGTCTCCGGACAGGGGGCGCGACCGGGGAGCTGTTTTTT. Full variable domain (remainder filled in from reference TRBV28 and TRBJ2-2): DVKVTQSSRYLVKRTGEKVFLECVQDMDHENMFWYRQDPGLGLRLIYFSYDVKMKEKGDIPEGYSVSREKKERFSLILESASTNQTSMYLCASSLRTGGATGELFFGEGSRLTVL.

This clone came up once. The chain links TRBV5-1 to TRBJ2-5; D not resolved. The V end lost 2 bases, the J end lost 5 bases, and 10 bases lay between the germline ends. The germline V gene encodes CDR1 SGHRS and CDR2 YFSETQ. This CDR3 has 13 residues. CDR3 region: CASSFFGLETQYF. The CDR3 DNA follows: TGCGCCAGCAGCTTTTTCGGGTTGGAGACCCAGTACTTC.

This sequence joins TRBV7-9 and TRBJ2-7; 8 bases fit TRBD1. V shed 5 bases, J shed 6 bases, and the junction held 21 bases outside the gene matches. This CDR3 has 18 residues. CDR1 and CDR2 (germline): SEHNR, FQNEAQ (reference sequence). CDR3 sequence: CASSPTPSLTGEISEQYF. The CDR3 nucleotides are TGTGCCAGCAGCCCAACCCCGTCGTTGACAGGGGAAATCTCCGAGCAGTACTTC.

This clone appeared a few times. The chain joins TRBV19 to TRBJ1-1, with D perhaps TRBD1 (5 bases). Germline assignment: CDR1 LNHDA and CDR2 SQIVND (reference sequence). The CDR3 length is 17 residues. V lost 3 bases, J lost 0 bases, and 17 bases lay in between. The CDR3 DNA is TGTGCCAGTAGTATTGCGGAAAGGGGATTTCTGAACACTGAAGCTTTCTTT. Protein sequence: CASSIAERGFLNTEAFF. The entire variable domain, with the rest obtained from reference TRBV19 and TRBJ1-1, is as follows: DGGITQSPKYLFRKEGQNVTLSCEQNLNHDAMYWYRQDPGQGLRLIYYSQIVNDFQKGDIAEGYSVSREKKESFPLTVTSAQKNPTAFYLCASSIAERGFLNTEAFFGQGTRLTVV.

This chain connects TRBV19 to TRBJ1-2, with 7 bases that match TRBD1. The CDR3 loop spans 14 amino acids. V shed 5 bases, J shed 4 bases, and the junction held 7 bases outside the gene matches. The germline V gene has CDR1 LNHDA and CDR2 SQIVND (reference sequence). CDR3 bases: TGTGCCAGTAGTGGGCCGGGACAGCTCTATGGCTACACCTTC. The encoded protein is CASSGPGQLYGYTF.

In this sample, this clone turned up once. This sample also contains other DNA sequences that code for the same CDR3. The chain uses TRBV19 and TRBJ1-1; D gene uncertain. Germline V gives CDR1 LNHDA, CDR2 SQIVND (reference sequence). CDR3 length equals 13 residues. V lost 3 bases, J lost 2 bases, and 7 bases lay in between. The CDR3 spells CASSITGNTEAFF. The CDR3 nucleotides read TGTGCCAGTAGTATTACTGGTAACACTGAAGCTTTCTTT.

V and J are TRBV9 and TRBJ1-5; D call uncertain. V was shortened by 0 bases and J by 6 bases, with 10 bases between the two germline ends. The CDR3 is 14 residues long. The germline CDR1 and CDR2 sequences are SGDLS and YYNGEE. The CDR3 bases are TGTGCCAGCAGCGTAGGGAGCGGCAGTCAGCCCCAGCATTTT. As protein: CASSVGSGSQPQHF.

The V call is TRBV10-2, the J call TRBJ2-2; the D gene is possibly TRBD2 (5 bases). Germline V gives CDR1 WSHSY, CDR2 SAAADI. Between the trimmed V and J ends, which lost 7 bases and 3 bases, there was a span of 18 bases. This CDR3 comprises 16 residues. The CDR3 here is CASTIPPGIDTGELFF. CDR3 coding DNA: TGCGCCAGCACCATCCCGCCGGGGATAGACACCGGGGAGCTGTTTTTT.

The chain is built from TRBV28 and TRBJ2-7; 11 bases fit TRBD2. The trim removed 4 bases at V and 5 bases at J, leaving 10 bases unmatched. CDR1 and CDR2 from the germline V gene are MDHEN and SYDVKM. This CDR3 is built from 16 residues. The CDR3 sequence is CASSSPSSGRPHEQYF. CDR3 coding DNA: TGTGCCAGCAGTTCCCCATCTAGCGGGAGGCCCCACGAGCAGTACTTC.

The J gene is TRBJ1-1, the V gene TRBV2; D perhaps matches TRBD1 (5 bases). Germline values: CDR1 SNHLY, CDR2 FYNNEI. V lost 6 bases to trimming and J lost 4 bases, with 18 bases between them. The CDR3 is 15 residues long. The DNA of the CDR3 is TGTGCCAGCAGAGCAGGGTTGGTTGTCACCACTGAAGCTTTCTTT. It codes for CASRAGLVVTTEAFF. Supplemented by reference TRBV2 and TRBJ1-1, the full variable domain reads EPEVTQTPSHQVTQMGQEVILRCVPISNHLYFYWYRQILGQKVEFLVSFYNNEISEKSEIFDDQFSVERPDGSNFTLKIRSTKLEDSAMYFCASRAGLVVTTEAFFGQGTRLTVV.

The V and J genes are TRBV5-4 and TRBJ1-4; possible D gene TRBD1, 6 bases. CDR1 is SGHNT and CDR2 is YYREEE in the germline V gene (reference sequence). The CDR3 has 15 residues. Trimming stripped 3 bases from V and 3 bases from J, with 12 bases between. The CDR3 here is CASSSPGTPNEKLFF. CDR3 bases: TGTGCCAGCAGCTCTCCGGGGACACCTAATGAAAAACTGTTTTTT.

The chain combines TRBV4-1 with TRBJ1-1; D gene uncertain. This CDR3 region has 14 residues. Trimming shortened V by 4 bases and J by 1 base, and 10 bases separated the two germline ends. Germline loops: CDR1 MGHRA, CDR2 YSYEKL. The CDR3, as DNA: TGCGCCAGCAGCCCTTCGGCAGGGAACACTGAAGCTTTCTTT. This gives the protein CASSPSAGNTEAFF.

The chain uses TRBV10-2 and TRBJ2-7; D might be TRBD1 (5 bases). Germline V gene sequence: CDR1 WSHSY, CDR2 SAAADI. With 5 bases removed from V and 3 bases from J, the gap between germline ends came to 8 bases. The CDR3 runs to 12 residues. This chain's CDR3 is CASSRQGYEQYF. As DNA, the CDR3 is TGCGCCAGCAGTAGGCAGGGCTACGAGCAGTACTTC.

The chain employs TRBV6-5 and TRBJ1-3, with TRBD1 identical over 8 bases. CDR1 MNHEY and CDR2 SVGAGI come from the germline V gene. J gave up 7 bases and V 4 bases, and 9 bases lay outside the gene matches. This CDR3 has 15 amino acids. The CDR3 region is CASSSDRGSGNTIYF. The CDR3 bases are TGTGCCAGCAGTTCAGACAGGGGCTCGGGGAACACCATATATTTT.

The chain combines TRBV28 with TRBJ2-5, with a possible D match to TRBD1 (6 bases). V was cut by 6 bases and J by 9 bases, with 23 bases left in between. Germline CDR1 MDHEN, CDR2 SYDVKM. The CDR3 sequence is 15 residues long. The DNA for the CDR3 is TGTGCCAGCAGAATGGGGGCCACCGAATCTTTGTCCCAGTACTTC. Translating gives CASRMGATESLSQYF.

This clone was recorded a few times. V is TRBV28 and J is TRBJ1-1; no clear D. The germline CDR1 and CDR2 sequences are MDHEN and SYDVKM. The CDR3 contains 13 residues. Between the trimmed V and J ends, which lost 6 bases and 3 bases, there was a span of 11 bases. The CDR3 coding sequence is TGTGCCAGCAGGCGGGATCGGGACACTGAAGCTTTCTTT. It is translated as CASRRDRDTEAFF. Variable domain in full (rest from reference TRBV28 and TRBJ1-1): DVKVTQSSRYLVKRTGEKVFLECVQDMDHENMFWYRQDPGLGLRLIYFSYDVKMKEKGDIPEGYSVSREKKERFSLILESASTNQTSMYLCASRRDRDTEAFFGQGTRLTVV.

This chain connects TRBV10-1 to TRBJ2-1; D perhaps matches TRBD2 (7 bases). The V and J ends lost 4 bases and 10 bases respectively, with 14 bases between them. The CDR3 totals 13 residues. The germline gives CDR1 WNHNN, CDR2 SYGVQD (reference sequence). DNA of the CDR3: TGCGCCAGCAGTGGGGGGGGCATGGGCGAGCAGTTCTTC. As protein: CASSGGGMGEQFF.